Here is one TCR beta chain with its context. The table lists this clone with a count of one. Its antigen is unknown. Base-call qualities are not available, and no considerably larger clone is one nucleotide away. Enrolling through a virtual design, the prospective study's participants ranged in age from roughly 18 to 90 years and lived across more than 20 United States geographic areas. In the prospective study, cohorts were assigned on the basis of participant-reported clinical history obtained from a screening survey and a study questionnaire. Recovered participants in ImmuneRACE Cohort 3 were defined as having two consecutive negative NP/OP PCR tests, clearance from a healthcare professional, or resolution of symptoms. Mobile phlebotomists in the prospective study collected whole blood, serum and a nasopharyngeal or oropharyngeal swab from every participant. Over a roughly two-month period, participants in the prospective study had the option of providing additional blood draws and questionnaires. Blood samples from the prospective study were shipped frozen or at room temperature prior to DNA extraction.

This entry is derived from a study of blood T cell repertoires in COVID-19 (dated by TCRdb to about 2020). Regarding the complete study: Samples from collaborators originated in the United States, Italy and Spain and spanned both the acute and convalescent phases of COVID-19. The sample metadata nearly always contained a de-identified subject ID, COVID-19 status, age in years and sex. The prospective study material was composed of cDNA or gDNA derived from T cells, B-cell-depleted T cells, or PBMCs. A freely available public database, intended as a resource for researchers studying the immune response to SARS-CoV-2, is where the repertoires were released. Subjects who had been exposed to COVID-19, were actively infected with it, or had recovered from it provided the deeply sampled blood TCRbeta repertoires that made up the dataset. Samples were obtained from the ongoing ImmuneRACE study (first 160 participants) and from some 1,200 subjects provided by 6 global collaborators. HLA class I and class II types, where available, came from metadata supplied by the sample provider rather than from assay-based typing. Overall study outcomes, separate from this receptor: How much clinical and demographic metadata was included differed by source and by participant, and the metadata was provided uncurated.

TCRbeta CDR3 regions were amplified from genomic DNA by means of the immunoSEQ Assay, a bias-controlled multiplex PCR. The published analysis was carried out like this. The number of nucleated cells in each sample was estimated from the amplification of reference gene primers within the assay. To quantify the absolute abundance of each unique TCRbeta CDR3 rearrangement, sequence reads were collapsed and filtered. For each sample, productive Simpson clonality was calculated as the square root of Simpson's diversity index over productive rearrangements. Entries here come from immuneACCESS through TCRdb and include only in-frame sequences with V and J called. Some clones fail to appear in such tables; in the studies checked, an unresolved V gene covers under half of the shortfall, and the cause of the remainder is unknown. Clone size and the V and J calls come from that table; the DNA yielded D and trimming. This sample comprises fewer than 250,000 clones, 89% of them detected only once. The ten largest clones add up to 6.5% to 9.5% of the sample.

For this chain, trimming is 1 base at the V end and 2 bases at the J end, and the number of junction bases without a gene match is 8. The CDR3 numbers 17 residues from cysteine through phenylalanine. Just the 51-base CDR3 DNA is kept, in frame starting at base 1. The germline V gene (reference sequence) gives CDR1 as LNHDA and CDR2 as SQIVND. Sequenced sample: PBMCs or T cells enriched from blood (not recorded which). The source of this sequence is a woman aged 18-29 years who had recovered from COVID-19. The receptor chain draws on TRBV19 and TRBJ2-5; 9 central bases correspond to TRBD2. CDR3 sequence: CASSIVWRRGGQETQYF. The bases read TGTGCCAGTAGTATAGTGTGGAGGCGGGGGGGGCAAGAGACCCAGTACTTC.